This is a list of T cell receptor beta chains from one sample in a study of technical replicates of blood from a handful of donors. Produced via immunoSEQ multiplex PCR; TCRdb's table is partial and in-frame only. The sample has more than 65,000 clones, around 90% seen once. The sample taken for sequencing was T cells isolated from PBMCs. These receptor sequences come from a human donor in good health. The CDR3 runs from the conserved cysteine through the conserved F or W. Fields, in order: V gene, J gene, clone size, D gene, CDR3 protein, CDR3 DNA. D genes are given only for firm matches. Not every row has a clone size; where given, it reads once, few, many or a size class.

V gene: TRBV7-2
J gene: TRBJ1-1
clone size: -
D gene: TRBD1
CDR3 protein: CASSWTGNTEAFF
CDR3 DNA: TGTGCCAGCAGCTGGACAGGGAACACTGAAGCTTTCTTT

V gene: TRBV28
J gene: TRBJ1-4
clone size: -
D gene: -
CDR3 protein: CASSLGGRTNEKLFF
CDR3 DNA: TGTGCCAGCAGTTTAGGGGGCCGAACTAATGAAAAACTGTTTTTT

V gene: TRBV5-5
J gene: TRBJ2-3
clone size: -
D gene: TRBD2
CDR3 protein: CASSLGGGLAGTSTDTQYF
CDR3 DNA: TGTGCCAGCAGCTTGGGGGGTGGACTAGCGGGAACCAGCACAGATACGCAGTATTTT

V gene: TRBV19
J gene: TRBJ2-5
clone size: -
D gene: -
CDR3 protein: CASSIDPGRETQYF
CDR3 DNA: TGTGCCAGTAGTATAGACCCGGGTCGGGAGACCCAGTACTTC

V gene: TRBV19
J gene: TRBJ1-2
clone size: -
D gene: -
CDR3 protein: CASSRTVDGYTF
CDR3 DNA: TGTGCCAGTAGCAGGACAGTTGATGGCTACACCTTC

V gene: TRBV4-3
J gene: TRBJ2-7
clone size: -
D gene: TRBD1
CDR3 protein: CASSPLTGGPEQYF
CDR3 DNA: TGCGCCAGCAGCCCTCTGACAGGGGGCCCCGAGCAGTACTTC

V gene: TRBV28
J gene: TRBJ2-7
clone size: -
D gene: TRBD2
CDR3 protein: CASSLAGGGGEQYF
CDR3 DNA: TGTGCCAGCAGTTTAGCGGGAGGCGGAGGCGAGCAGTACTTC

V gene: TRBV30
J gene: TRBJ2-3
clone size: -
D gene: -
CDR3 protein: CAGIASSTDTQYF
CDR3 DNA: TGTGCCGGAATAGCGAGTAGCACAGATACGCAGTATTTT

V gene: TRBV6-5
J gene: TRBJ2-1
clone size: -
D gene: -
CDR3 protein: CASSYSDNEQFF
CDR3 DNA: TGTGCCAGCAGTTACTCCGACAATGAGCAGTTCTTC

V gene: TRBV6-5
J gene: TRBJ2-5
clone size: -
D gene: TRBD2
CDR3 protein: CASSSSGKETQYF
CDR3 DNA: TGTGCCAGCAGTAGTAGCGGGAAGGAGACCCAGTACTTC

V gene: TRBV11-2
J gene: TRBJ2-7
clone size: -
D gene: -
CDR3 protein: CASSVKPGLYEQYF
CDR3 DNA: TGTGCCAGCAGCGTAAAACCAGGACTCTACGAGCAGTACTTC

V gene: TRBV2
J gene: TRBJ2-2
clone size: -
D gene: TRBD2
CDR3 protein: CASSGRTSGIWNTGELFF
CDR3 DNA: TGTGCCAGCAGTGGCCGGACTAGCGGGATCTGGAACACCGGGGAGCTGTTTTTT

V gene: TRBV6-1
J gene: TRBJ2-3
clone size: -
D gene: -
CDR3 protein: CASTTGIVTDTQYF
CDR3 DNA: TGTGCCAGCACTACGGGTATTGTAACAGATACGCAGTATTTT

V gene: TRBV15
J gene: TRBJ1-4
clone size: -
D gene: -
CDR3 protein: CATSPRGFIGFNEKLFF
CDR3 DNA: TGTGCCACCAGCCCCCGGGGTTTTATCGGGTTTAATGAAAAACTGTTTTTT

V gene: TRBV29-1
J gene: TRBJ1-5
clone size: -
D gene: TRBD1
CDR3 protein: CSVGTGYSNQPQHF
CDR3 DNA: TGCAGCGTTGGGACAGGGTATAGCAATCAGCCCCAGCATTTT

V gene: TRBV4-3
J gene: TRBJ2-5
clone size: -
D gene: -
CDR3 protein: CASSQEYLRPETQYF
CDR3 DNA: TGCGCCAGCAGCCAAGAATATCTTCGTCCGGAGACCCAGTACTTC

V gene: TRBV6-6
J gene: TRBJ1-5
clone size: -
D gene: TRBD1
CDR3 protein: CASSQGQGTGNQPQHF
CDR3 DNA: TGTGCCAGCAGCCAAGGACAGGGGACCGGCAATCAGCCCCAGCATTTT

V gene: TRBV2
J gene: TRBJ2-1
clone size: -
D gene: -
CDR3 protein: CASKAVSSYNEQFF
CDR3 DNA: TGTGCCAGCAAAGCGGTAAGCTCCTACAATGAGCAGTTCTTC

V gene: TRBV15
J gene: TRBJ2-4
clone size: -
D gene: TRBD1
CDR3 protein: CATSHTRQGAKNIQYF
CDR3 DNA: TGTGCCACCAGCCATACAAGACAGGGGGCCAAAAACATTCAGTACTTC

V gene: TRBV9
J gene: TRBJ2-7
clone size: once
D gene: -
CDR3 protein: CASSAPGGAGGHEQYF
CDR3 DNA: TGTGCCAGCAGCGCCCCAGGGGGGGCGGGAGGCCACGAGCAGTACTTC

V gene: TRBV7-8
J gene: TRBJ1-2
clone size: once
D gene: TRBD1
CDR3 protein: CASSLGRGRRSDYGYTF
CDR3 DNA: TGTGCCAGCAGCTTGGGCAGGGGGCGTAGGTCTGACTATGGCTACACCTTC

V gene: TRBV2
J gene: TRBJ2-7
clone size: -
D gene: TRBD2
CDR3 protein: CASSGHLAGVFYEQYF
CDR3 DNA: TGTGCCAGCAGTGGACATCTAGCGGGAGTCTTTTACGAGCAGTACTTC

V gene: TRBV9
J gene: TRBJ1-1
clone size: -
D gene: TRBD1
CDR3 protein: CASSLRGQGEAFF
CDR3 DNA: TGTGCCAGCAGCCTAAGGGGACAGGGGGAAGCTTTCTTT

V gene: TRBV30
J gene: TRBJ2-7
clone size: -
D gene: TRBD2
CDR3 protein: CAWSSQRELYEQYF
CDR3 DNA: TGTGCCTGGTCTAGCCAGCGGGAGCTGTACGAGCAGTACTTC

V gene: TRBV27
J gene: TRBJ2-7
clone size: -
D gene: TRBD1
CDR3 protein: CASSGDRGWHEQYF
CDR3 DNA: TGTGCCAGCAGTGGGGACAGGGGCTGGCACGAGCAGTACTTC

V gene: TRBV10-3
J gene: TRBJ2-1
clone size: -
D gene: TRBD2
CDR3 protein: CAISELAGGSYNEQFF
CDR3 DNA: TGTGCCATCAGTGAGCTAGCGGGAGGCTCCTACAATGAGCAGTTCTTC

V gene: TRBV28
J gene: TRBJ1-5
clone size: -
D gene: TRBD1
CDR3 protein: CASIPGGHDSNQPQHF
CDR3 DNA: TGTGCCAGCATCCCAGGGGGCCACGATAGCAATCAGCCCCAGCATTTT

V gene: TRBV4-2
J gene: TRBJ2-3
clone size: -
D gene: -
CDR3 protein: CASSPSGSTDTQYF
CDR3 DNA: TGTGCCAGCAGCCCCAGCGGGAGCACAGATACGCAGTATTTT

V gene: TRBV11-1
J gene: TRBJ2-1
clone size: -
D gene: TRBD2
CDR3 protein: CASSRTSGRGEQFF
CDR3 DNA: TGTGCCAGCAGCCGGACTAGCGGGAGAGGCGAGCAGTTCTTC

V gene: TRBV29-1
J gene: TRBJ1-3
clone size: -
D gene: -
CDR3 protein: CSVGGGTGNTIYF
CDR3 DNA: TGCAGCGTTGGAGGGGGAACTGGAAACACCATATATTTT

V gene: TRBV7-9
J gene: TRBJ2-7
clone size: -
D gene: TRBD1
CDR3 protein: CASSLTGTYEQYF
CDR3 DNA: TGTGCCAGCAGCCTGACAGGGACCTACGAGCAGTACTTC

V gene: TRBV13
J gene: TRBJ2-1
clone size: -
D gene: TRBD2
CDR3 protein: CASSFGTSDKFF
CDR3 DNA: TGTGCCAGCAGCTTCGGGACTAGCGATAAGTTCTTC

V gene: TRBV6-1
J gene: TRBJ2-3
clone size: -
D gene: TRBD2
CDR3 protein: CASSVGGAQYF
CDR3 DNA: TGTGCCAGCAGTGTCGGGGGGGCGCAGTATTTT

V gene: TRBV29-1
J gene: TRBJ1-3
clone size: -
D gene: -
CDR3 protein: CSVDGQGENTIYF
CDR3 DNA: TGCAGCGTTGATGGGCAGGGTGAAAACACCATATATTTT

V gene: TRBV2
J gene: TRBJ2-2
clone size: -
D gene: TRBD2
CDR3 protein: CASTTSGKLNTGELFF
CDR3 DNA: TGTGCCAGCACCACTAGCGGGAAACTTAACACCGGGGAGCTGTTTTTT

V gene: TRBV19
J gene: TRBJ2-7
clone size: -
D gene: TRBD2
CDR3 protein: CASSTPGLAVYEQYF
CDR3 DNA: TGTGCCAGTAGTACCCCGGGACTAGCGGTCTACGAGCAGTACTTC

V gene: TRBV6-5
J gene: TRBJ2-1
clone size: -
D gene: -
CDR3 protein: CASSYLNEQFF
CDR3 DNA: TGTGCCAGCAGTTACCTGAATGAGCAGTTCTTC

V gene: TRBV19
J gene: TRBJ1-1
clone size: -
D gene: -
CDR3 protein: CASSEGYANTEAFF
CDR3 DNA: TGTGCCTCAAGCGAGGGATATGCGAACACTGAAGCTTTCTTT

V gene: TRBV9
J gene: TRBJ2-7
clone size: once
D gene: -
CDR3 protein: CASSSQLTGEQYF
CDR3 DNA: TGTGCCAGCAGCTCCCAGCTAACAGGCGAGCAGTACTTC

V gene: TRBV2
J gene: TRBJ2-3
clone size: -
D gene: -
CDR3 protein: CASSEARTSTDTQYF
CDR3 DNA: TGTGCCAGCAGTGAAGCGCGGACTTCTACAGATACGCAGTATTTT

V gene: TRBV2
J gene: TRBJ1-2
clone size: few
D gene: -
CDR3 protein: CASSEPNYGYTF
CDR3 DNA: TGTGCCAGCAGTGAACCGAACTATGGCTACACCTTC

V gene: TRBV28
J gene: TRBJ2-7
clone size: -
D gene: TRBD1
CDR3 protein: CASSSRGLGRNEQYF
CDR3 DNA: TGTGCCAGCAGTTCGAGGGGGCTCGGTCGAAACGAGCAGTACTTC

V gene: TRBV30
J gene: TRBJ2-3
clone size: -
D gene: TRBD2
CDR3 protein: CAWSLGLAGSSTDTQYF
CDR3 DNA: TGTGCCTGGAGTCTTGGACTAGCGGGGTCTAGCACAGATACGCAGTATTTT

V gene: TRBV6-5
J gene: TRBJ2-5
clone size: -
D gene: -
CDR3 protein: CASRTNREETQYF
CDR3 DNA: TGTGCCAGCAGGACTAACAGGGAAGAGACCCAGTACTTC

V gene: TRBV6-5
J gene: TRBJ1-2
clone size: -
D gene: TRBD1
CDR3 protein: CASNTGTGYFGYTF
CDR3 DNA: TGTGCCAGCAATACCGGGACAGGGTACTTTGGCTACACCTTC

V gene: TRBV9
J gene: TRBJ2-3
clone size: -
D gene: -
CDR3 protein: CASSVEPGIIDTQYF
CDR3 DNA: TGTGCCAGCAGCGTAGAACCAGGGATAATAGATACGCAGTATTTT

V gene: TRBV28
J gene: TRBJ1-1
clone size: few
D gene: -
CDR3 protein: CASSSSQTAPNTEAFF
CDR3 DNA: TGTGCCAGCAGTTCATCTCAGACAGCCCCGAACACTGAAGCTTTCTTT

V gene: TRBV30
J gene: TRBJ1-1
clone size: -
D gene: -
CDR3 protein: CAQIRGMAEAFF
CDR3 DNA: TGTGCCCAGATCAGGGGAATGGCTGAAGCTTTCTTT

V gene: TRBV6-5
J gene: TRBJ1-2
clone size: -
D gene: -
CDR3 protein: CASSYSILALYGYTF
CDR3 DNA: TGTGCCAGCAGTTACTCGATCCTGGCCCTTTATGGCTACACCTTC

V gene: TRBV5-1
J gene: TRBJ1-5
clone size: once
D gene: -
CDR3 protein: CASSLAGETNQPQHF
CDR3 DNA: TGCGCCAGCAGCTTGGCCGGGGAGACCAATCAGCCCCAGCATTTT

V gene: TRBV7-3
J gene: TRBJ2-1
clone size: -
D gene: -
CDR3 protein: CASSSQPLASYNEQFF
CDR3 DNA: TGTGCCAGCAGCTCTCAACCCCTAGCGTCGTACAATGAGCAGTTCTTC